Presented here are 15 T cell receptor beta chains from one specimen sequenced in a study of shared clonotypes between healthy human individuals. The protocol was immunoSEQ multiplex PCR, while the TCRdb copy is restricted to in-frame clones and leaves out a portion. The sample lists 950,000 to 1,200,000 clones, approximately 77% seen once, with roughly 0.83% in the top ten. The specimen was memory CD4+ T cells from PBMCs. As to subset: CD45RA-negative fraction. Receptors originate from a man aged 18-30 years in good health. Some clones in this sample may be carry-over from other donors' samples.

This clone was found a few times. The chain links TRBV29-1 to TRBJ1-3, with a tentative D call TRBD1 (5 bases). The ends were cut back, 2 bases at V and 4 bases at J, with 6 bases in the middle. The CDR3 sequence is 12 residues long. In germline, CDR1 is SQVTM, CDR2 ANQGSEA. Written as DNA, the CDR3 is TGCAGCGTTGAAACAGGCGGAAACACCATATATTTT. This sequence encodes CSVETGGNTIYF.

The V and J genes are TRBV4-1 and TRBJ1-2; 9 bases map to TRBD1. This CDR3 is built from 15 residues. The V segment lost 0 bases and the J segment 5 bases; nucleotides outside the gene matches: 4. CDR1 is MGHRA and CDR2 is YSYEKL in the germline V gene. This chain's CDR3 is CASSQEGQGRYGYTF. The CDR3 DNA is TGCGCCAGCAGCCAAGAGGGACAGGGTCGGTATGGCTACACCTTC.

This clone was recorded at least ten times. V and J are TRBV15 and TRBJ2-3; the D gene could be TRBD1 or TRBD2 (5 bases each). This CDR3 is 14 amino acids long. Germline CDR1 is LNHNV and CDR2 is YYDKDF (reference sequence). Trimming shortened V by 1 base and J by 0 bases, and 5 bases separated the two germline ends. As DNA, the CDR3 is TGTGCCACCAGCAGAGGGGACAGCACAGATACGCAGTATTTT. Its translation: CATSRGDSTDTQYF.

As concerns this clone: This same CDR3 is encoded by further DNA sequences in the sample. The rearrangement uses TRBV28 and TRBJ1-1; no clear D gene. Trimming took off 5 bases at V and 2 bases at J, with 9 bases between the two ends. The CDR3 is made up of 13 amino acids. CDR1 and CDR2 (germline): MDHEN, SYDVKM. CDR3: CASSDSVNTEAFF. CDR3 bases: TGTGCCAGCAGTGACTCGGTCAACACTGAAGCTTTCTTT.

Worth noting for this clone: The sample carries other DNA sequences with the same CDR3. The gene calls are TRBV27 and TRBJ1-2; the D is unclear. V lost 2 bases, J lost 5 bases, and 9 bases lay in between. Germline CDR1 reads MNHEY; CDR2 reads SMNVEV (reference sequence). The CDR3 extends over 13 amino acids. The CDR3 nucleotides are TGTGCCAGCAGTTTAACCCCCGGTTATGGCTACACCTTC. Encoded protein: CASSLTPGYGYTF.

V gene TRBV6-6 combines with J gene TRBJ2-2; TRBD2 might be the D (5 bases). V was cut by 6 bases and J by 5 bases, with 10 bases left in between. The length of the CDR3 is 13 residues. Germline V gene sequence: CDR1 MNHNY, CDR2 SVGAGI (reference sequence). CDR3: CASSHGVTGELFF. The CDR3 DNA reads as TGTGCCAGCAGCCACGGGGTTACCGGGGAGCTGTTTTTT.

This chain links TRBV10-3 with TRBJ2-7; 9 bases are a match to TRBD1. Germline-derived CDR1 and CDR2 are ENHRY and SYGVKD. This CDR3 has 16 amino acids. Losses at the gene ends were 4 bases for V and 4 bases for J; bases not matched to a gene: 11. The CDR3 spells CAISGSTGGSSYEQYF. The CDR3 coding sequence is TGTGCCATCAGTGGCTCGACAGGGGGGAGTAGTTACGAGCAGTACTTC.

The rearrangement uses TRBV5-1 and TRBJ2-1, with D tentatively TRBD2 (6 bases). The V gene lost 4 bases and the J gene lost 12 bases, with 23 bases spanning the gap. Germline CDR1 is SGHRS and CDR2 is YFSETQ. CDR3 length: 15 amino acids. The CDR3 reads CASSTSPAGLMRQFF. In nucleotides, the CDR3 is TGCGCCAGCAGCACCAGTCCAGCGGGCCTGATGAGGCAGTTCTTC.

V and J are TRBV7-8 and TRBJ2-3, with TRBD2 matching over 9 bases. The V gene's germline CDR1 is SGHVS and CDR2 FQNEAQ. The CDR3 contains 17 residues. Unmatched junction bases numbered 8, after V lost 0 bases and J lost 4 bases. The CDR3 DNA follows: TGTGCCAGCAGCTTAGCCTCAGGCGGGAGGGCCCCAGATACGCAGTATTTT. The encoded protein is CASSLASGGRAPDTQYF.

This clone was observed a handful of times. This chain links TRBV2 with TRBJ2-7, with TRBD1 identical over 9 bases. CDR1 and CDR2 from the germline V gene are SNHLY and FYNNEI. CDR3 length: 14 residues. Trimming took 6 bases from V and 2 from J; bases not matched to a gene: 5. CDR3 in amino acids: CASRRDRAAYEQYF. For the CDR3, the DNA is TGTGCCAGCAGGCGGGACAGGGCGGCCTACGAGCAGTACTTC. The whole variable domain, filled in from reference TRBV2 and TRBJ2-7, reads EPEVTQTPSHQVTQMGQEVILRCVPISNHLYFYWYRQILGQKVEFLVSFYNNEISEKSEIFDDQFSVERPDGSNFTLKIRSTKLEDSAMYFCASRRDRAAYEQYFGPGTRLTVT.

V and J are TRBV11-3 and TRBJ2-5; 10 bases are a match to TRBD2. J was trimmed by 3 bases and V by 5 bases; bases with no gene match: 15. Germline V gene data show CDR1 as SGHNT and CDR2 as YENEEA. This CDR3 has 18 residues. For the CDR3, the DNA is TGTGCCAGCAGCCCCGGATCCTCAGCGGGAGGGGGGAAAGAGACCCAGTACTTC. Its protein product is CASSPGSSAGGGKETQYF.

The chain links TRBV5-4 to TRBJ1-1; TRBD1 aligns across 8 bases. With 2 bases clipped from V and 4 bases from J, the junction kept 7 bases outside the gene matches. CDR3 length equals 15 residues. Germline V gene sequence: CDR1 SGHNT, CDR2 YYREEE (reference sequence). The CDR3 is CASSFVQGAGTEAFF. CDR3 nucleotides: TGTGCCAGCAGCTTTGTCCAGGGGGCTGGCACTGAAGCTTTCTTT.

The rearrangement links TRBV28 to TRBJ2-7; 10 nucleotides agree with TRBD2. The germline gives CDR1 MDHEN, CDR2 SYDVKM. The length of the CDR3 is 15 residues. V shed 4 bases, J shed 3 bases, and the junction held 6 bases outside the gene matches. The CDR3 region is CASSSLASGSYEQYF. Written as DNA, the CDR3 is TGTGCCAGCAGTTCCCTCGCTAGCGGGAGCTACGAGCAGTACTTC.

This clone was recorded a few times. The chain has TRBV29-1 and TRBJ2-5, with 10 bases matching TRBD1. The CDR3 has 12 amino acids. Unmatched junction bases numbered 3, after V lost 7 bases and J lost 4 bases. CDR1 and CDR2 from the germline V gene are SQVTM and ANQGSEA. The CDR3 DNA reads as TGCAGCGCTGGACAGGGGGGAGAGACCCAGTACTTC. Residues: CSAGQGGETQYF.

The table lists this clone with a count of one. V usage is TRBV30 and J usage is TRBJ1-1; unclear D gene. The germline gives CDR1 GTSNPN, CDR2 SVGIG (reference sequence). V shed 1 base and J shed 11 bases, with 17 bases lying between them. The CDR3 sequence is 13 residues long. The CDR3 DNA reads as TGTGCCTGGAGTGACCCCCCCTTAATTGGCGCTTTCTTT. This sequence encodes CAWSDPPLIGAFF.